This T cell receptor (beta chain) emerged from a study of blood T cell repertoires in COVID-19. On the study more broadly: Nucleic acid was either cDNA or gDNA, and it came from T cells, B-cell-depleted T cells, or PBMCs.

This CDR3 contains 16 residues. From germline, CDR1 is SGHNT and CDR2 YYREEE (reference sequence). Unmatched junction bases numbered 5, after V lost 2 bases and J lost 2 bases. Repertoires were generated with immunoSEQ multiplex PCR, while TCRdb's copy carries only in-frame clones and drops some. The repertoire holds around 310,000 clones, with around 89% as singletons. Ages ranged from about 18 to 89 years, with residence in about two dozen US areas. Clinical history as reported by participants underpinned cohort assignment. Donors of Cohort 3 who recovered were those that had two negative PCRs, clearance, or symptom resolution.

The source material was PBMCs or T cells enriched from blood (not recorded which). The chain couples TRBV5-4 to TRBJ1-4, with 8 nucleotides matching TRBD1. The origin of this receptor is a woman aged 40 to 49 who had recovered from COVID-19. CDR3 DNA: TGTGCCAGCAGCTTTGACAGGGGAGCTACTAATGAAAAACTGTTTTTT. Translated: CASSFDRGATNEKLFF.